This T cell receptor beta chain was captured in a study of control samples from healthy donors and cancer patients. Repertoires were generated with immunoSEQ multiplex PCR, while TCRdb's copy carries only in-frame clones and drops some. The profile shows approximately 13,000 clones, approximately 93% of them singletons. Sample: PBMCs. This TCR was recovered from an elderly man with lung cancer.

This chain's CDR3 is CASRGSGGPTDTQYF. In DNA, the CDR3 is TGTGCCAGCAGGGGGAGCGGGGGACCCACAGATACGCAGTATTTT. V gene TRBV6-5 combines with J gene TRBJ2-3; TRBD2 matches 8 bases. This CDR3 is built from 15 residues. Losses at the gene ends were 6 bases for V and 2 bases for J; bases not matched to a gene: 7. The V gene's germline CDR1 is MNHEY and CDR2 SVGAGI.